Listed below are T cell receptor beta chains from one sample, sequenced in a study of a mutant IDH1 vaccine in newly diagnosed glioma. Sequencing used immunoSEQ multiplex PCR; TCRdb keeps in-frame clones, though not all of them. The sample includes some 33,000 clones, 70% to 85% seen only once; the top ten take 15%. The antigens for these receptors are not known. This specimen consisted of PBMCs, obtained from a glioma patient whose treatment included an IDH1 peptide vaccine. These receptors were obtained from a man between 25 and 39 years old with glioma. CDR3s include the opening cysteine and the closing phenylalanine or tryptophan. The order of the fields is J gene, V gene, CDR3 protein.

>TRBJ2-7|TRBV7-8
CASRYRDGGFYEQYF
>TRBJ1-4|TRBV9
CASSVATGQGIGEKLFF
>TRBJ1-5|TRBV6-1
CASMYSNQPQHF
>TRBJ2-7|TRBV7-6
CASSLMSRAAYEQYF
>TRBJ1-1|TRBV5-6
CASSWGPFRRSTEAFF
>TRBJ2-1|TRBV6-5
CASSYSSSSYNEQFF
>TRBJ1-2|TRBV30
CAWSVRLGYGYTF
>TRBJ2-3|TRBV5-4
CASSSTSGSTDTQYF
>TRBJ2-5|TRBV19
CASSPRQGRGETQYF
>TRBJ1-1|TRBV18
CASSPPLGNTEAFF
>TRBJ2-2|TRBV7-9
CASSLEAGIAGELFF
>TRBJ2-2|TRBV5-1
CASSLSGASTGELFF
>TRBJ2-7|TRBV6-5
CASSYGQSYEQYF